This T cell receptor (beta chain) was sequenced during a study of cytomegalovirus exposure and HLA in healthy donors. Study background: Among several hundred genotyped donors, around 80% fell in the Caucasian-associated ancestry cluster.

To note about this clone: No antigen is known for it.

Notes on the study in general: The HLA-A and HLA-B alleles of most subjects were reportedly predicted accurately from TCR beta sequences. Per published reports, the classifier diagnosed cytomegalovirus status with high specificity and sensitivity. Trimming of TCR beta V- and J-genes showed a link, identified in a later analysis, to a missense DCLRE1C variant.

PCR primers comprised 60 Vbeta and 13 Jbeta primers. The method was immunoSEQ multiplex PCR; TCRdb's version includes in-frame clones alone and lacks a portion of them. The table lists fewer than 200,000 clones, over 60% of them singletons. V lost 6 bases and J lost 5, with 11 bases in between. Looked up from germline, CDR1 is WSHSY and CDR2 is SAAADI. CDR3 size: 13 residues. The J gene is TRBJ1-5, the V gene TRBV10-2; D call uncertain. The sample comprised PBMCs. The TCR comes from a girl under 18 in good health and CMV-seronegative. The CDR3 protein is CASSDYPDQPQHF. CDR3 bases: TGCGCCAGCAGCGATTACCCGGATCAGCCCCAGCATTTT.